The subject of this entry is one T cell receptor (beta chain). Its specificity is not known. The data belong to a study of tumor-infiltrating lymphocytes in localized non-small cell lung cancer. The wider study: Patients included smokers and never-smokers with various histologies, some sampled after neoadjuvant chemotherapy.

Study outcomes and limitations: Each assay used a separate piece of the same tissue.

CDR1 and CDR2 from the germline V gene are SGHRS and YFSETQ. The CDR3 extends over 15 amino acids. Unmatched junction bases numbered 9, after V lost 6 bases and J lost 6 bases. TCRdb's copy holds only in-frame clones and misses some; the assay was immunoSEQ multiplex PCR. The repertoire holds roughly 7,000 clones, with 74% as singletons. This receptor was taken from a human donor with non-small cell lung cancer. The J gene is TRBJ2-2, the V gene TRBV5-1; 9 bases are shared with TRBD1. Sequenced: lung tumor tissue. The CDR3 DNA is TGCGCCAGCATCCGGGCCGGACAGGGGTCCGGGGAGCTGTTTTTT. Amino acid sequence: CASIRAGQGSGELFF.